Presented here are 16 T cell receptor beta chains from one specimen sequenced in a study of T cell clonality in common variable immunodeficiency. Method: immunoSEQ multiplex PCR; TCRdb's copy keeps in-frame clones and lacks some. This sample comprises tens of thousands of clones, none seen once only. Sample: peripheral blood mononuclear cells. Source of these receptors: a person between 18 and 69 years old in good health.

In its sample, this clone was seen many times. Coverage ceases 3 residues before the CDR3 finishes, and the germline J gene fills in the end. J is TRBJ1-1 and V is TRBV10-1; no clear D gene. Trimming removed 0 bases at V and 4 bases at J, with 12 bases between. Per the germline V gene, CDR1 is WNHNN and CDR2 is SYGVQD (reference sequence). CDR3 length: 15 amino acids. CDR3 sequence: CASSESTHQLTEAFF. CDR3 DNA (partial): TGCGCCAGCAGTGAGTCGACTCATCAGCTCACTGAA.

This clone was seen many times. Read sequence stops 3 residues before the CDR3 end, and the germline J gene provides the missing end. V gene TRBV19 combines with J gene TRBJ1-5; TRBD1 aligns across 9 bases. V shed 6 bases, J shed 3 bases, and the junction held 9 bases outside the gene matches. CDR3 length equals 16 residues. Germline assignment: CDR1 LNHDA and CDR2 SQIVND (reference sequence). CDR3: CASSARGQGFNQPQHF. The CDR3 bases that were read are TGTGCCAGTAGCGCTCGGGGACAGGGTTTCAATCAGCCC.

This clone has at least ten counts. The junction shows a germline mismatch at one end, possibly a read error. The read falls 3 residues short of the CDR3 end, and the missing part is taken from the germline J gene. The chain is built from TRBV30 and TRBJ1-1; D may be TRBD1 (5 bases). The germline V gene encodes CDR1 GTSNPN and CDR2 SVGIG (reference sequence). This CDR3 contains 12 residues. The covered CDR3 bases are TGTGCCCGGAGGGGCAGGGTAACTGAA. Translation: CARRGRVTE. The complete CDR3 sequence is CARRGRVTEAFF.

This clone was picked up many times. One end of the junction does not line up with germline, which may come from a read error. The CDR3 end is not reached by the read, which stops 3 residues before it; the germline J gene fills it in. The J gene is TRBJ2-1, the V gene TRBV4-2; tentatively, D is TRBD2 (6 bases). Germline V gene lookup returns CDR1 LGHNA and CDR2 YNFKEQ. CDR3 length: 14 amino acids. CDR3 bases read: TGCGCCAGCAGCCCTGGTAGCGGCTACAATGAG. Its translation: CASSPGSGYNE. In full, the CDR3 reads CASSPGSGYNEQFF.

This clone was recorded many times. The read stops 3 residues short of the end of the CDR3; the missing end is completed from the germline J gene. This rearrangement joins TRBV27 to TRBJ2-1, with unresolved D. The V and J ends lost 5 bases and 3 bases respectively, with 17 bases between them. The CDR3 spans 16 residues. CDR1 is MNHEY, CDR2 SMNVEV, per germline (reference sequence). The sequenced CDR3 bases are TGTGCCAGCAGTCTCTTCCGGGTCGATCTCTACAATGAG. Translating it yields CASSLFRVDLYNE. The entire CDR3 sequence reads CASSLFRVDLYNEQFF.

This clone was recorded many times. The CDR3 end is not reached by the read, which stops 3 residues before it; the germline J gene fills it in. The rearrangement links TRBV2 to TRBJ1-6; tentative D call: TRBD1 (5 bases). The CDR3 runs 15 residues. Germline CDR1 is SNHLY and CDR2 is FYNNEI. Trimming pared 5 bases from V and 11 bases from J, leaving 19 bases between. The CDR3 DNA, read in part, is TGTGCCAGCAGTCAGTCTCAGGGTGGAAGGACACCC. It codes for CASSQSQGGRTP. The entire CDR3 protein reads CASSQSQGGRTPLHF.

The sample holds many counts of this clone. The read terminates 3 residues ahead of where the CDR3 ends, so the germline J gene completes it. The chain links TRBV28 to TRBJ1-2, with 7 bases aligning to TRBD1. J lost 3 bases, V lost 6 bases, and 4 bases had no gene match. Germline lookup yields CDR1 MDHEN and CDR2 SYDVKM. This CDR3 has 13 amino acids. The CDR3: CASRGDRHYGYTF. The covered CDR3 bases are TGTGCCAGCAGAGGGGACAGACACTATGGC.

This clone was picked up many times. The CDR3 region is CASSLGASGRSYEQYF. The sequenced part of the CDR3 DNA is TGCGCCAGCAGCTTGGGCGCTAGCGGGAGATCCTACGAG. The chain links TRBV5-1 to TRBJ2-7; 10 positions agree with TRBD2. The read halts 3 residues ahead of the CDR3 end, with the missing end drawn from the germline J gene. The V and J ends lost 0 bases and 1 base, in that order; junction bases with no gene match: 4. Germline V gives CDR1 SGHRS, CDR2 YFSETQ. The CDR3 consists of 16 residues.

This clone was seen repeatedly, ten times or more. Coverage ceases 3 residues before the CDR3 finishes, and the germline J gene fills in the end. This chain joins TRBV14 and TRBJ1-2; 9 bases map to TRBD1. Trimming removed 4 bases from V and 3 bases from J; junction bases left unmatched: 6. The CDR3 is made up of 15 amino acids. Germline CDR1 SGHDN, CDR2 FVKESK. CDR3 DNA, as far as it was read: TGTGCCAGCAGCCGAGGACAGGGGCGCGACTATGGC. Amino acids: CASSRGQGRDYG. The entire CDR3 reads CASSRGQGRDYGYTF.

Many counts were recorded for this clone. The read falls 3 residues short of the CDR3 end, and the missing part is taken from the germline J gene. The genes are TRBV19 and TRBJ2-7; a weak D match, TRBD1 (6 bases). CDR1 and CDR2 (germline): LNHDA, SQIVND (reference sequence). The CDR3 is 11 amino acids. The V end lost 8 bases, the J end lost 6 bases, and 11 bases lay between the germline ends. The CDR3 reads CASQGFGEQYF. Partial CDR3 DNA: TGTGCCAGTCAGGGGTTCGGCGAG.

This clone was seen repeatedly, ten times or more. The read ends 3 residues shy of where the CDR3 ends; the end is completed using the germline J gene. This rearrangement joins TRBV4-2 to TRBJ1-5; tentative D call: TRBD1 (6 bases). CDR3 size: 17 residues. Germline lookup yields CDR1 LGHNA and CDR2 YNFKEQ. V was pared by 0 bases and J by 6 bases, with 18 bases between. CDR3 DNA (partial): TGTGCCAGCAGCCAAGAGCCCCAGAACAGGGTAGGTCAGCCC. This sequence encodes CASSQEPQNRVGQP. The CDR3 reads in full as CASSQEPQNRVGQPQHF.

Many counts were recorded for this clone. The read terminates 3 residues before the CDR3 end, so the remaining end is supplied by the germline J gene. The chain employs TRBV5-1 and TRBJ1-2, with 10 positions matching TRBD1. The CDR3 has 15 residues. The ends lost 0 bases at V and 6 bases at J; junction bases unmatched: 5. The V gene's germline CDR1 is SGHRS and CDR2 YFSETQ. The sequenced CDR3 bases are TGCGCCAGCAGCTTGGTAAAGACAGGGGGCGATGGC. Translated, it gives CASSLVKTGGDG. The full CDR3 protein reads CASSLVKTGGDGYTF.

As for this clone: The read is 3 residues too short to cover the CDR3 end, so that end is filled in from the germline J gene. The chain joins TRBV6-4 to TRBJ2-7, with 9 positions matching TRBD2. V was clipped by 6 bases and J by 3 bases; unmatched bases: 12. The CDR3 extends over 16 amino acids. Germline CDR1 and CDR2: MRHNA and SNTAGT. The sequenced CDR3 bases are TGTGCCAGCAGCCCCGACGGTGGTAGCGGGGGCTACGAG. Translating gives CASSPDGGSGGYE. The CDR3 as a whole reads CASSPDGGSGGYEQYF.

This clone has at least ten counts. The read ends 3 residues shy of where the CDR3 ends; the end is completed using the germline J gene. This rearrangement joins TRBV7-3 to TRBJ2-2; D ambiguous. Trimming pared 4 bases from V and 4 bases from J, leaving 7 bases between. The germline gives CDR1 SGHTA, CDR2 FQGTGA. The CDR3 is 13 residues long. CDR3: CASSYSSTGELFF. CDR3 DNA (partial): TGTGCCAGCAGCTACTCATCCACCGGGGAG.

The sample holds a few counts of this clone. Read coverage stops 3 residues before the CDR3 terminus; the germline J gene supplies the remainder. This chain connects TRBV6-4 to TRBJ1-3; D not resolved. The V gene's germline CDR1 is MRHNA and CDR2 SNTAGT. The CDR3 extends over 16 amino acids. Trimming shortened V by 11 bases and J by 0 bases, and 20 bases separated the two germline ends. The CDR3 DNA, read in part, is TGTGCCCGACACAGCGGTAATGGGTCCTCTGGAAACACC. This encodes CARHSGNGSSGNT. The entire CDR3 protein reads CARHSGNGSSGNTIYF.

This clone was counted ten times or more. This CDR3 reads CASRKGGTEAFF. The DNA read from the CDR3 is TGTGCCAGCCGCAAGGGGGGGACTGAA. V and J are TRBV7-9 and TRBJ1-1; weak D call: TRBD1 (6 bases). The read is 3 residues too short to cover the CDR3 end, so that end is filled in from the germline J gene. CDR3 length equals 12 residues. Deletions cut 8 bases from V and 5 bases from J, with 12 bases between. Germline loops: CDR1 SEHNR, CDR2 FQNEAQ (reference sequence).